This paragraph reports one TCR beta chain. Sorted-subset replicate PCR reactions contained around 220 ng DNA, corresponding to tens of thousands of T cell genomes. This table comes from immunoSEQ multiplex PCR, and its TCRdb copy is limited to in-frame clones, with some not included. The table lists around 550,000 clones, around 96% of them singletons. The CDR3 has 11 residues. Germline V gene lookup returns CDR1 WNHNN and CDR2 SYGVQD (reference sequence). V was pared by 6 bases and J by 2 bases, with 5 bases between. The sample comes from a study of shared clonotypes between healthy human individuals.

The genes are TRBV10-1 and TRBJ2-7; D is unclear. Sequencing was performed on naive CD4+ T cells sorted from blood. Described subset: CD45RA+ positively selected. The sequence came from a woman in her twenties or thirties in good health. This chain's CDR3 is CASSLPYEQYF. The CDR3 nucleotides are TGCGCCAGCAGCCTTCCCTACGAGCAGTACTTC.